This TCR beta chain was observed in a study of T cells in Graves' hyperthyroidism and ophthalmopathy. The wider study: Before treatment of any kind, peripheral blood was taken at initial diagnosis.

This clonotype was counted many times. Participants, patients aged 18 to 65, had newly diagnosed hyperthyroidism with a duration under 2 months. Germline V lookup: CDR1 SEHNR, CDR2 FQNEAQ (reference sequence). This CDR3 comprises 14 residues. J was trimmed by 8 bases and V by 1 base; bases with no gene match: 4. TCR beta CDR3 regions were amplified from RNA. A first-round RT-PCR of the TCR CDR3 used the HTBI primer set. TCRdb independently ran MiXCR on the multiplex PCR reads; one entry per CDR3 protein. The sample contains over 700,000 distinct CDR3 sequences, 18% of which appear only once. The chain links TRBV7-9 to TRBJ2-4; 8 nucleotides line up with TRBD1. The sequence came from a woman between 50 and 59 years old with Graves' hyperthyroidism that later progressed to Graves' ophthalmopathy. Material: blood. As DNA, the CDR3 is TGTGCCAGCAGCTTAGGACAGGGGTCGGACATTCAGTACTTC. It specifies CASSLGQGSDIQYF.